The clone carrying this TCR beta chain occurred a few times. Its antigen is still unknown. Each CDR3 protein gets one entry after TCRdb re-called the 5' RACE reads with MiXCR. The sample has 120,000 or so distinct CDR3 sequences; 5% to 6.5% are singletons. The data derive from a study of T-cell memory formation after mild COVID-19. Study-level points and caveats: While clones contracting from day 15 to 85 were balanced between CD4 and CD8, later expanders leaned CD4+. Most CD4+ clones that shrank were in CM and EM, while CD8+ ones turned up in EMRA. Confirmation of SARS-CoV-2 specificity was lacking for second-wave clones peaking day 37.

Germline CDR1 reads KGHDR; CDR2 reads SFDVKD. The CDR3 length is 14 residues. With 5 bases clipped from V and 6 bases from J, the junction kept 8 bases outside the gene matches. Sequenced sample: PBMCs or a T cell subset sorted from them (not recorded which). V usage is TRBV24-1 and J usage is TRBJ2-7; TRBD2 matches 8 bases. This sequence originates from an adult woman who had mild COVID-19 (a few samples of this study predate the infection). Cell type and time point are not known. The CDR3 bases are TGTGCCACCAGTGGGTCGGGAGGGCCCTCCGAGCAGTACTTC. This gives the protein CATSGSGGPSEQYF.